These 7 T cell receptor beta chains came from one sample sequenced in a study of CD8+ T cells in alopecia areata (dated by TCRdb to the late 2010s). The method was the immunoSEQ multiplex PCR assay. RNA was extracted from all samples and reverse transcribed into cDNA, which served as template for TCR sequencing. TCRdb obtained this table from immuneACCESS and retained in-frame rearrangements with V and J assigned. These tables miss some clones; where compared with another copy, unresolved V genes account for less than half of the shortfall, and the remainder is unexplained. The sample has 200,000 to 250,000 clones on record, 57% of them singletons. Together, the top ten hold 0.45% of the sample. The time point label, as the study defines it: baseline before oral tofacitinib. The sequencing used CD4+ T cells sorted from blood, collected at week 0. The receptors were gathered from a human donor with alopecia areata.

The V and J genes are TRBV7-3 and TRBJ1-4; D remains unclear. Trimming removed 4 bases at V and 6 bases at J, with 15 bases between. The CDR3 runs 15 residues. Germline V gene lookup returns CDR1 SGHTA and CDR2 FQGTGA. CDR3 sequence reads: CASSWKGTVDEKLFF. Here the CDR3 DNA reads TGTGCCAGCAGCTGGAAGGGAACCGTCGATGAAAAACTGTTTTTT.

This sequence joins TRBV29-1 and TRBJ1-2; 7 nucleotides align to TRBD1. Germline CDR1 and CDR2: SQVTM and ANQGSEA. V was clipped by 7 bases and J by 5 bases; unmatched bases: 13. This CDR3 is 14 amino acids long. In DNA, the CDR3 is TGCAGCGCCCGATTAGAGGGGGCGGTGTATGGCTACACCTTC. It encodes CSARLEGAVYGYTF.

This clone has more than one count but fewer than ten. This chain links TRBV29-1 with TRBJ2-1, with 8 bases identical to TRBD1. Germline CDR1 reads SQVTM; CDR2 reads ANQGSEA. The CDR3 has 12 amino acids. V lost 4 bases to trimming and J lost 8 bases; unmatched junction nucleotides: 4. CDR3 loop: CSVGQGAYEQFF. The CDR3 DNA follows: TGCAGCGTTGGGCAGGGGGCCTATGAGCAGTTCTTC.

The V gene is TRBV10-3, the J gene TRBJ2-3; 7 positions agree with TRBD2. Looked up from germline, CDR1 is ENHRY and CDR2 is SYGVKD. Losses at the gene ends were 4 bases for V and 5 bases for J; bases not matched to a gene: 3. This CDR3 is built from 13 residues. The CDR3 reads CAISVLAGDTQYF. The CDR3 nucleotides read TGTGCCATCAGTGTCTTAGCGGGAGATACGCAGTATTTT.

This clone was observed a few times. The gene calls are TRBV18 and TRBJ2-3; no clear D. The CDR3 is 11 amino acids. V shed 8 bases and J shed 0 bases, with 3 bases lying between them. CDR1 is KGHSH, CDR2 LQKENI, per germline. CDR3 in DNA: TGTGCCAGCGCCAGCACAGATACGCAGTATTTT. Protein product: CASASTDTQYF.

This clone was counted only a few times. The V and J genes are TRBV4-1 and TRBJ1-5; 8 bases are a match to TRBD1. Germline V gene lookup returns CDR1 MGHRA and CDR2 YSYEKL. This CDR3 is 16 amino acids long. V lost 1 base, J lost 11 bases, and 13 bases stayed unmatched. CDR3: CASSQGTGTGQFAQHF. The CDR3 DNA reads as TGCGCCAGCAGCCAAGGGACCGGGACAGGTCAATTTGCCCAGCATTTT.

V usage is TRBV27 and J usage is TRBJ1-4; TRBD1 is a possible D gene (5 bases). The CDR3 covers 15 residues. Germline V gene data show CDR1 as MNHEY and CDR2 as SMNVEV (reference sequence). Trimming removed 3 bases at V and 0 bases at J, with 8 bases between. CDR3 region: CASSLTVATNEKLFF. The CDR3, as DNA: TGTGCCAGCAGTTTGACAGTAGCAACTAATGAAAAACTGTTTTTT.